This TCR beta chain was documented in a study of T-cell reconstitution after alpha-beta-depleted transplantation in children. Germline values: CDR1 ENHRY, CDR2 SYGVKD. J gave up 12 bases and V 0 bases, and 4 bases lay outside the gene matches. The CDR3 contains 13 residues. Unique molecular identifiers featured in how the TCRbeta library was prepared. MiXCR was run by TCRdb on the PCR reads, yielding one entry per CDR3 protein. The data contain under 350,000 distinct CDR3 sequences, approximately 9.8% of them seen just once; the ten biggest clones take up roughly 9.1%. V gene TRBV10-3 combines with J gene TRBJ1-2, with 10 bases matching TRBD1. This sequence originates from a human donor who donated a stem cell graft to a child with SCID. The material was PBMCs from the stem cell graft donor, obtained from the stem cell graft. This CDR3 reads CAISESGTGEHTF. CDR3 in DNA: TGTGCCATCAGTGAGTCCGGGACAGGGGAACACACCTTC.